The clone carrying this T cell receptor (beta chain) was counted ten times or more. Its antigen is still unknown. This sample is part of a study of T cells in Graves' hyperthyroidism and ophthalmopathy. As for the study in general: Peripheral blood was acquired at first diagnosis, ahead of any therapy whatsoever. Study conclusions and caveats: Also found in blood were most expanded thyroid clonotypes above 0.001.

The length of the CDR3 is 15 residues. CDR1 and CDR2 (germline): KGHSH, LQKENI. J lost 5 bases, V lost 6 bases, and 7 bases had no gene match. Used for diagnoses were clinical symptoms, serum thyroxine and TRAb, thyroid ultrasound and orbital computed tomography. Fresh peripheral blood, about 10 ml of it, supplied the PBMCs. TCR beta CDR3 region amplification was performed from RNA transcripts. First-round RT-PCR of the TCR CDR3 relied on the HTBI primer set. A single record per CDR3 protein comes from TCRdb applying MiXCR to the multiplex PCR reads. The table records about 640,000 distinct CDR3 sequences, about 20% of them present only once.

Sequencing used blood. The chain links TRBV18 to TRBJ2-3, with 11 bases identical to TRBD2. The receptor was isolated from a man aged 30 to 45 with Graves' ophthalmopathy. The CDR3 DNA sequence: TGTGCCAGCTCGTATGGGACTAGCGGAGAAGATACGCAGTATTTT. This codes for CASSYGTSGEDTQYF. The complete variable domain, with remaining parts taken from reference TRBV18 and TRBJ2-3, reads NAGVMQNPRHLVRRRGQEARLRCSPMKGHSHVYWYRQLPEEGLKFMVYLQKENIIDESGMPKERFSAEFPKEGPSILRIQQVVRGDSAAYFCASSYGTSGEDTQYFGPGTRLTVL.